The entry below describes one T cell receptor (beta chain). Its antigen is still unknown. V was clipped by 1 base and J by 8 bases; unmatched bases: 9. Germline lookup yields CDR1 MDHEN and CDR2 SYDVKM. The CDR3 runs 16 residues. Time point given: after dendritic cell vaccination, including at tumor progression/relapse. The data were taken from a study of glioma-infiltrating T cells after dendritic cell vaccination. The wider study: Glioblastoma patients came from Phase I and II dendritic cell vaccination trials. Between about 2002 and 2013, patients got autologous tumor lysate-pulsed dendritic cell vaccines.

The PCR used 60 V beta and 13 J beta primers. Sequenced by immunoSEQ multiplex PCR; TCRdb stores in-frame clones only, minus some. The profile shows about 63,000 clones, over 75% of them singletons. Study conclusions and caveats: TCR clonality showed no direct relationship with survival.

The chain links TRBV28 to TRBJ1-2; 11 bases agree with TRBD1. The specimen comprised blood, sampled after dendritic cell vaccination. This sequence originates from a human donor with glioblastoma. The CDR3 DNA reads as TGTGCCAGCAGTTTATCTGGACAGGGGGCCCCCTTAGGCTACACCTTC. As protein: CASSLSGQGAPLGYTF.